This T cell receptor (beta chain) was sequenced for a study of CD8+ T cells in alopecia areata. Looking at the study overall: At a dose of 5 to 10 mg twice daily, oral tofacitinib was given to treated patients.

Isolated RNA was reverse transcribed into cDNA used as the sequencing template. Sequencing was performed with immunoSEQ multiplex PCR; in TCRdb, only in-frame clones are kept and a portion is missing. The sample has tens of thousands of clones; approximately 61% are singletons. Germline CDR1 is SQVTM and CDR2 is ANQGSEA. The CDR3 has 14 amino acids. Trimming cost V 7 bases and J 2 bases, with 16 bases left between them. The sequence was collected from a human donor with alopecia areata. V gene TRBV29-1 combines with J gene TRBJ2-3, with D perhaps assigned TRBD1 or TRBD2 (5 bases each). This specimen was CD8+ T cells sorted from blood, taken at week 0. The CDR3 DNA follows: TGCAGCGCCGGATCGTGGGACGACACAGATACGCAGTATTTT. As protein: CSAGSWDDTDTQYF.